Following are 28 T cell receptor beta chains from one sample sequenced in a study of cytomegalovirus exposure and HLA in healthy donors. Researchers ran the PCR with 60 Vbeta and 13 Jbeta primers. Sequencing used immunoSEQ multiplex PCR; TCRdb keeps in-frame clones, though not all of them. The table includes approximately 150,000 clones, 60% to 80% detected once. Source material: PBMCs. These receptors originate from a man aged 30-40 years in good health and CMV-seropositive.

This clone was detected a few times. This chain uses TRBV4-1 with TRBJ2-2; no clear D gene. Germline CDR1 and CDR2: MGHRA and YSYEKL. This CDR3 region has 13 residues. The V gene lost 0 bases and the J gene lost 7 bases, with 6 bases spanning the gap. The CDR3, as DNA: TGCGCCAGCAGCCAAGATCCCCACGGGGAGCTGTTTTTT. This encodes CASSQDPHGELFF.

This chain links TRBV6-4 with TRBJ1-2, with D possibly being TRBD1 (5 bases). Per the germline V gene, CDR1 is MRHNA and CDR2 is SNTAGT. The CDR3 is made up of 15 amino acids. The germline V and J ends were trimmed by 0 bases and 7 bases, with 15 bases remaining between them. The CDR3 region has the DNA TGTGCCAGCAGTGACTCTTGGCTAACAGGTCGTGGCTACACCTTC. It specifies CASSDSWLTGRGYTF.

This clone appeared a few times. The chain links TRBV27 to TRBJ1-6; D remains ambiguous. V was cut by 3 bases and J by 7 bases, with 10 bases left in between. The CDR3 runs 14 residues. CDR1 and CDR2 from the germline V gene are MNHEY and SMNVEV (reference sequence). CDR3 sequence reads: CASSFLNQNSPLHF. The CDR3 coding sequence is TGTGCCAGCAGTTTTTTGAACCAGAATTCACCCCTCCACTTT.

The chain is built from TRBV10-3 and TRBJ1-4; 8 bases match TRBD1. CDR1 and CDR2 (germline): ENHRY, SYGVKD. This CDR3 comprises 16 residues. V shed 3 bases, J shed 6 bases, and the junction held 9 bases outside the gene matches. In DNA form, the CDR3 reads TGTGCCATCAGTGAACGGACAGGGCCCTCCCATGAAAAACTGTTTTTT. Translated, it gives CAISERTGPSHEKLFF.

This rearrangement joins TRBV28 to TRBJ2-1; TRBD1 aligns across 12 bases. Losses at the gene ends were 6 bases for V and 10 bases for J; bases not matched to a gene: 7. The germline V gene has CDR1 MDHEN and CDR2 SYDVKM. The CDR3 has 14 amino acids. DNA of the CDR3: TGTGCCAGCAGCACCGGGACAGGGGGCAGGGAGCAGTTCTTC. Residues: CASSTGTGGREQFF.

The CDR3 is CASSEALGERETQYF. The CDR3 nucleotides read TGTGCCAGCAGTGAAGCGTTGGGAGAGAGGGAGACCCAGTACTTC. The V gene is TRBV2, the J gene TRBJ2-5; possibly TRBD2 for D (5 bases). CDR1 is SNHLY and CDR2 is FYNNEI in the germline V gene. The CDR3 totals 15 residues. V was clipped by 0 bases and J by 5 bases, with 13 bases between them.

V usage is TRBV5-1 and J usage is TRBJ2-2, with 9 bases that match TRBD2. The CDR3 extends over 16 amino acids. The germline gives CDR1 SGHRS, CDR2 YFSETQ. The ends lost 2 bases at V and 0 bases at J; junction bases unmatched: 2. The CDR3 DNA reads TGCGCCAGCAGCTTAGGCGGGGGGGCGAACACCGGGGAGCTGTTTTTT. This gives the protein CASSLGGGANTGELFF.

This clone has a single count. The J gene is TRBJ2-5, the V gene TRBV7-7, with 10 bases fitting TRBD1. The CDR3 runs 16 residues. With V trimmed by 3 bases and J by 3 bases, 7 bases remained unmatched. Per germline, CDR1 SSHAT and CDR2 FNYEAQ (reference sequence). Here the CDR3 DNA reads TGTGCCAGCAGCTTGATCTCCGGGACAGGGGAAGAGACCCAGTACTTC. Its protein product is CASSLISGTGEETQYF.

This clone was seen only once. The chain is built from TRBV27 and TRBJ2-7, with 7 bases lining up with TRBD1. Germline V CDR1 and CDR2: MNHEY, SMNVEV (reference sequence). J gave up 5 bases and V 7 bases, and 17 bases lay outside the gene matches. The CDR3 extends over 16 amino acids. The CDR3 DNA reads as TGTGCCAGCACCCCCCTGGACAGGTCTAACGGGGACGAGCAGTACTTC. Its protein product is CASTPLDRSNGDEQYF.

The gene calls are TRBV11-2 and TRBJ1-3; a weak D match, TRBD1 (6 bases). This CDR3 contains 14 residues. Trimming took off 5 bases at V and 0 bases at J, with 8 bases between the two ends. CDR1 is SGHAT and CDR2 is FQNNGV in the germline V gene. The CDR3 bases are TGTGCCAGCAGCCGGACAGACTCTGGAAACACCATATATTTT. It is translated as CASSRTDSGNTIYF.

The chain carries TRBV7-9 and TRBJ2-5; 7 bases line up with TRBD1. This CDR3 is built from 16 residues. Germline assignment: CDR1 SEHNR and CDR2 FQNEAQ (reference sequence). The trim removed 4 bases at V and 5 bases at J, leaving 13 bases unmatched. CDR3 sequence (DNA): TGTGCCAGCAGCTCAGCAGAATACAGGGGAAAGGAGACCCAGTACTTC. Amino acids: CASSSAEYRGKETQYF. Filled out from reference TRBV7-9 and TRBJ2-5, the complete variable domain reads DTGVSQNPRHKITKRGQNVTFRCDPISEHNRLYWYRQTLGQGPEFLTYFQNEAQLEKSRLLSDRFSAERPKGSFSTLEIQRTEQGDSAMYLCASSSAEYRGKETQYFGPGTRLLVL.

This clone has more than one count but fewer than ten. The V and J genes are TRBV21-1 and TRBJ2-4; the table's D call TRBD2 went unverified against the DNA. TRBV21-1 is marked as a pseudogene. This CDR3 is 15 amino acids long. The CDR3 here is CASSKSRGTKNIQYF. CDR3 DNA sequence: TGTGCCAGCAGCAAATCTCGGGGGACCAAAAACATTCAGTACTTC.

With respect to this clone: At the DNA level, this CDR3 is encoded by other sequences in the same sample as well. The gene calls are TRBV2 and TRBJ1-5; 7 positions agree with TRBD1. CDR3 length equals 14 residues. Germline V CDR1 and CDR2: SNHLY, FYNNEI. Unmatched junction bases numbered 4, after V lost 6 bases and J lost 2 bases. Here the CDR3 reads CASRDDRGNQPQHF. The CDR3 DNA reads as TGTGCCAGCAGGGACGACAGGGGCAATCAGCCCCAGCATTTT. Full variable domain (missing parts from reference TRBV2 and TRBJ1-5): EPEVTQTPSHQVTQMGQEVILRCVPISNHLYFYWYRQILGQKVEFLVSFYNNEISEKSEIFDDQFSVERPDGSNFTLKIRSTKLEDSAMYFCASRDDRGNQPQHFGDGTRLSIL.

J is TRBJ1-1 and V is TRBV29-1, with 7 nucleotides matching TRBD1. This CDR3 has 15 amino acids. The V segment lost 0 bases and the J segment 6 bases; nucleotides outside the gene matches: 10. Germline V gene sequence: CDR1 SQVTM, CDR2 ANQGSEA. CDR3 nucleotides: TGCAGCGTTGAAGACCCCGGGACAGCGTTTCCTGAAGCTTTCTTT. Protein product: CSVEDPGTAFPEAFF.

This clone was seen a single time. The chain combines TRBV30 with TRBJ2-3; 8 bases line up with TRBD2. Germline CDR1 GTSNPN, CDR2 SVGIG (reference sequence). CDR3 size: 17 residues. The junction had 9 bases not matched to a gene; V was cut back by 1 base and J by 0 bases. This chain's CDR3 is CAWSATRLALSTDTQYF. The CDR3 DNA follows: TGTGCCTGGAGTGCCACACGACTAGCGTTAAGCACAGATACGCAGTATTTT.

This clone was counted a single time. The chain recombines TRBV5-6 with TRBJ2-3; tentatively, D is TRBD1 (6 bases). Trimming cost V 2 bases and J 2 bases, with 12 bases left between them. The CDR3 runs to 15 residues. Per germline, CDR1 SGHDT and CDR2 YYEEEE. The CDR3 sequence is CASSLQGLATDTQYF. CDR3 sequence (DNA): TGTGCCAGCAGCTTACAGGGTCTAGCCACAGATACGCAGTATTTT.

The J gene is TRBJ2-1, the V gene TRBV4-3; TRBD2 agrees at 8 bases. This CDR3 spans 16 amino acids. Germline trimming cut 5 bases from V and 0 bases from J; bases unmatched to any gene: 6. Germline values: CDR1 LGHNA, CDR2 YSLEER. The chain's CDR3 is CASSWERESSYNEQFF. The CDR3 DNA reads as TGCGCCAGCAGCTGGGAGCGGGAGAGCTCCTACAATGAGCAGTTCTTC.

The chain carries TRBV30 and TRBJ2-7; 8 nucleotides agree with TRBD1. CDR1 is GTSNPN, CDR2 SVGIG, per germline (reference sequence). CDR3 length equals 14 residues. The junction had 9 bases not matched to a gene; V was cut back by 1 base and J by 7 bases. The CDR3 nucleotides are TGTGCCTGGAGTGAAGGGCAGGGGGCGGGGGAGCAGTACTTC. Encoded protein: CAWSEGQGAGEQYF.

The rearrangement uses TRBV11-2 and TRBJ1-2; the match to TRBD1 covers 7 bases. The trim removed 4 bases at V and 3 bases at J, leaving 5 bases unmatched. Germline V gene data show CDR1 as SGHAT and CDR2 as FQNNGV. The CDR3 is 14 amino acids. DNA for the CDR3: TGTGCCAGCAGCTCAGACAGGGCGCACTATGGCTACACCTTC. It codes for CASSSDRAHYGYTF.

This sequence joins TRBV27 and TRBJ2-5, with 8 bases lining up with TRBD2. Germline CDR1 is MNHEY and CDR2 is SMNVEV (reference sequence). Unmatched junction bases numbered 8, after V lost 1 base and J lost 4 bases. CDR3 size: 16 residues. CDR3 sequence reads: CASSLWRGVPGETQYF. Here the CDR3 DNA reads TGTGCCAGCAGTTTATGGCGGGGGGTCCCAGGAGAGACCCAGTACTTC.

The chain combines TRBV10-3 with TRBJ2-7, with TRBD1 matching 9 bases. The CDR3 totals 16 residues. Germline V gives CDR1 ENHRY, CDR2 SYGVKD. V gave up 6 bases and J gave up 6 bases; unmatched junction bases: 15. As DNA, the CDR3 is TGTGCCATCAGCGACAAGTCCGGGACAGGGCTAGGCGAGCAGTACTTC. This encodes CAISDKSGTGLGEQYF.

V and J are TRBV29-1 and TRBJ1-4, with a weak D call TRBD1 (5 bases). V was clipped by 7 bases and J by 4 bases, with 19 bases between them. There are 15 residues in the CDR3. Germline V gene lookup returns CDR1 SQVTM and CDR2 ANQGSEA. CDR3 bases: TGCAGCGGACCGAACGTTAGACAGATTAATGAAAAACTGTTTTTT. Translation: CSGPNVRQINEKLFF.

The V and J genes are TRBV12-5 and TRBJ2-3, with TRBD2 matching over 7 bases. This CDR3 comprises 16 residues. V lost 4 bases and J lost 0; bases outside the gene matches: 7. CDR1 and CDR2 (germline): LGHNT, FRNRAP. The CDR3 region has the DNA TGTGCTAGTGGTTGGCCGAGCGGGGTTAGCACAGATACGCAGTATTTT. Protein sequence: CASGWPSGVSTDTQYF.

The chain carries TRBV6-5 and TRBJ2-1; a weak D match, TRBD2 (6 bases). Germline V lookup: CDR1 MNHEY, CDR2 SVGAGI. Trimming took 3 bases from V and 3 from J, leaving 12 bases between them. CDR3 length: 15 amino acids. This chain's CDR3 is CASSYLEGFYNEQFF. CDR3 nucleotide sequence: TGTGCCAGCAGTTATTTGGAGGGGTTCTACAATGAGCAGTTCTTC.

The J gene is TRBJ2-5, the V gene TRBV5-1, with D perhaps TRBD1 (5 bases). Germline CDR1 SGHRS, CDR2 YFSETQ. V was trimmed by 0 bases and J by 0 bases, leaving 6 bases between them. The CDR3 is made up of 14 amino acids. This chain's CDR3 is CASSLGTNQETQYF. For the CDR3, the DNA is TGCGCCAGCAGCTTGGGGACAAACCAAGAGACCCAGTACTTC.

The chain combines TRBV6-6 with TRBJ2-1, with 11 bases aligning to TRBD2. CDR3 length: 16 residues. Germline-derived CDR1 and CDR2 are MNHNY and SVGAGI (reference sequence). With V trimmed by 4 bases and J by 3 bases, 5 bases remained unmatched. CDR3 residues: CASSSGTSGGYNEQFF. Written as DNA, the CDR3 is TGTGCCAGCAGTTCCGGGACTAGCGGCGGCTACAATGAGCAGTTCTTC.

V usage is TRBV29-1 and J usage is TRBJ2-4; 9 bases align to TRBD1. Germline CDR1 is SQVTM and CDR2 is ANQGSEA. V trimming: 5 bases; J trimming: 4 bases; junction bases outside the gene matches: 12. The CDR3 is 16 amino acids. The CDR3 nucleotides are TGCAGCGTTACCAACCCAGCCGGGACAGGGAAAAACATTCAGTACTTC. Translating gives CSVTNPAGTGKNIQYF.

This clone occurred a few times. The chain couples TRBV15 to TRBJ1-1; D perhaps matches TRBD1 (6 bases). Germline assignment: CDR1 LNHNV and CDR2 YYDKDF (reference sequence). Trimming removed 2 bases from V and 1 base from J, with 11 bases in between. The CDR3 contains 15 residues. The CDR3 nucleotides are TGTGCCACCAGCAGACTCACGACAGGGAACACTGAAGCTTTCTTT. This encodes CATSRLTTGNTEAFF.